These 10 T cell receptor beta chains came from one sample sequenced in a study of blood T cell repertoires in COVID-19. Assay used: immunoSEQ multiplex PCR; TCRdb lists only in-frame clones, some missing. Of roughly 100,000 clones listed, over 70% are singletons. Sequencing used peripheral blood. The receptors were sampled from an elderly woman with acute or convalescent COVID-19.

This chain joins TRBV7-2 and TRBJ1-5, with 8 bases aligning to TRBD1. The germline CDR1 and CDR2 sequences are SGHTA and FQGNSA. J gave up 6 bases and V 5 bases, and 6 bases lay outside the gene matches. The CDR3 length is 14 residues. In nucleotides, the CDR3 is TGTGCCAGCAGCAGATCCGGGACAGGTCAGCCCCAGCATTTT. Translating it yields CASSRSGTGQPQHF.

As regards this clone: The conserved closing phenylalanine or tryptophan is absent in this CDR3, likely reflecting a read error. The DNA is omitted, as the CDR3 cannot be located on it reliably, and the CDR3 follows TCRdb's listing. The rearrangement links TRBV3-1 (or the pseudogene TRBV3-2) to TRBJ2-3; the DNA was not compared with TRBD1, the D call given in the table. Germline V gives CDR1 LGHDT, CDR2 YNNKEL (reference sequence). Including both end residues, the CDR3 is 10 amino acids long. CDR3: CASSRDRGRI.

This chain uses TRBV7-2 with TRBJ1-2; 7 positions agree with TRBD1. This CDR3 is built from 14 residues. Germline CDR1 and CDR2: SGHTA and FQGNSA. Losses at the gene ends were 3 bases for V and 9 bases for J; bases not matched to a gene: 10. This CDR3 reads CASSFIDREDRYTF. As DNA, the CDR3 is TGTGCCAGCAGCTTTATAGACAGGGAGGATCGCTACACCTTC.

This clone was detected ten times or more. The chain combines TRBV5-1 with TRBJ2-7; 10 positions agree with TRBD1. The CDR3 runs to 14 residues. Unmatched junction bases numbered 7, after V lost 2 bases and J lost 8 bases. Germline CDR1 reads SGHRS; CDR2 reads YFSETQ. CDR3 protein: CASSLGDRGQQQYF. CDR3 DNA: TGCGCCAGCAGCTTAGGGGACAGGGGTCAACAGCAGTACTTC.

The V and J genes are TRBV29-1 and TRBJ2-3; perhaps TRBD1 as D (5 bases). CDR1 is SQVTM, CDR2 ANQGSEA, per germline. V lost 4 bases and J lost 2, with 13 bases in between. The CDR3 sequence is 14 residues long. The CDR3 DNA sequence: TGCAGCGTTGTAGGCAGGGAAAACACAGATACGCAGTATTTT. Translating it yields CSVVGRENTDTQYF.

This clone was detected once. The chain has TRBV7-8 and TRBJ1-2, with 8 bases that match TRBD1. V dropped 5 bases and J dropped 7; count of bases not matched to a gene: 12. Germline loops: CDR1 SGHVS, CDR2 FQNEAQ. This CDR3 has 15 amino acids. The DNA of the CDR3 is TGTGCCAGCAGCATCCAGGGGGCGACTCTGAGTGGCTACACCTTC. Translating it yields CASSIQGATLSGYTF. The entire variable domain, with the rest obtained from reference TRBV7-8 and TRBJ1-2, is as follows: GAGVSQSPRYKVAKRGQDVALRCDPISGHVSLFWYQQALGQGPEFLTYFQNEAQLDKSGLPSDRFFAERPEGSVSTLKIQRTQQEDSAVYLCASSIQGATLSGYTFGSGTRLTVV.

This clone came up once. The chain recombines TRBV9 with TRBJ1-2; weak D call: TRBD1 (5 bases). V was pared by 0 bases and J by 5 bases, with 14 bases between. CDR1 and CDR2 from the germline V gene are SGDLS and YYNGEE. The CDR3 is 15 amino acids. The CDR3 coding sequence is TGTGCCAGCAGCGTAGTTCGGGAGGGGCCGTATGGCTACACCTTC. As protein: CASSVVREGPYGYTF. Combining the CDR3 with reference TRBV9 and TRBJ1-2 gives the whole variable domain DSGVTQTPKHLITATGQRVTLRCSPRSGDLSVYWYQQSLDQGLQFLIQYYNGEERAKGNILERFSAQQFPDLHSELNLSSLELGDSALYFCASSVVREGPYGYTFGSGTRLTVV.

DNA of the CDR3: TGTGCCAGTAGTATAGGGGGGGGATCGAACACTGAAGCTTTCTTT. This translates into CASSIGGGSNTEAFF. The chain is built from TRBV19 and TRBJ1-1; maybe TRBD1 (5 bases). Trimming stripped 1 base from V and 1 base from J, with 10 bases between. Germline CDR1 is LNHDA and CDR2 is SQIVND (reference sequence). The CDR3 loop spans 15 amino acids.

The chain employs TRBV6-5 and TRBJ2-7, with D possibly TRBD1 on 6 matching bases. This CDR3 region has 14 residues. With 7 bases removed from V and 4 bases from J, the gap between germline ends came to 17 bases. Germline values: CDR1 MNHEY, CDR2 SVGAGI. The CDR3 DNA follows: TGTGCCAGCAAAACCGGGACATCGGTTTACGAGCAGTACTTC. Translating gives CASKTGTSVYEQYF.

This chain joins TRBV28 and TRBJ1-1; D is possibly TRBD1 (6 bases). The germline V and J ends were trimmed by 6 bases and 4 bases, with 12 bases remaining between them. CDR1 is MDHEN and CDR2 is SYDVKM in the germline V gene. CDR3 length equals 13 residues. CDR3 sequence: CASSPGEFTEAFF. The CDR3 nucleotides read TGTGCCAGCAGCCCAGGGGAATTCACTGAAGCTTTCTTT.